One sample yielded the 12 T cell receptor beta chains listed below, sequenced in a study of T cell repertoires in aging, cancer and after chemotherapy. Amplification of TCR beta used genomic DNA extracted from peripheral blood. A mixed TRB-A/B primer pool amplified rearranged TRB by multiplex touch-down PCR. TCRdb used MiXCR to reprocess the multiplex PCR reads, holding one entry per CDR3 protein. This sample has 9,300 or so distinct CDR3 sequences, with under 25% found just once. Source material: blood. The source of these receptors is a human donor with a blood cancer. The donor label of this sample is uncertain.

This clonotype was counted at least ten times. The chain recombines TRBV6-5 with TRBJ1-2, with TRBD1 as a possible D gene (5 bases). The CDR3 runs to 14 residues. Per the germline V gene, CDR1 is MNHEY and CDR2 is SVGAGI. The germline V and J ends were trimmed by 2 bases and 4 bases, with 11 bases remaining between them. CDR3 protein: CASSYRPGGYGYTF. The CDR3, as DNA: TGTGCCAGCAGTTACCGCCCGGGGGGCTATGGCTACACCTTC.

Concerning this clonotype: A much more abundant neighbour one base away suggests this may be a read error. Likely a read error: the CDR3 ends without its conserved phenylalanine or tryptophan. The chain has TRBV12-3 or TRBV12-4 and TRBJ1-5; no clear D. The CDR3 length is 15 residues. Trimming removed 4 bases from V and 6 bases from J, with 16 bases in between. In DNA, the CDR3 is TGTGCCAGCAGTTCCTCGGCCGTCGGGTTTCAGCCCCAGCATTTG. Translation gives CASSSSAVGFQPQHL.

Comments on this clonotype: Possible read error: a much larger clone is one base away. The rearrangement joins TRBV6-6 to TRBJ2-7; possible D gene TRBD2, 6 bases. Germline V gene sequence: CDR1 MNHNY, CDR2 SVGAGI (reference sequence). V gave up 5 bases and J gave up 6 bases, with 20 bases separating them. CDR3 length: 15 amino acids. Written as DNA, the CDR3 is TGTGCCAGCAGTCAGCTTGGGGGGTACCCTCTCGAGCAGTACTTC. This translates into CASSQLGGYPLEQYF.

Regarding this clonotype: Possible read error: a much larger clone is one base away. V is TRBV19 and J is TRBJ2-4; 9 nucleotides line up with TRBD2. CDR3 size: 18 residues. V lost 3 bases, J lost 7 bases, and 16 bases stayed unmatched. Germline V gene lookup returns CDR1 LNHDA and CDR2 SQIVND (reference sequence). The CDR3 sequence is CASSIGGRVRTSGNIQYF. The DNA for the CDR3 is TGTGCCAGTAGTATCGGCGGGAGGGTACGGACCTCCGGGAACATTCAGTACTTC.

The chain joins TRBV28 to TRBJ1-1, with D perhaps matching TRBD1 (6 bases). There are 17 residues in the CDR3. The V gene lost 7 bases and the J gene lost 1 base, with 22 bases spanning the gap. CDR1 and CDR2 (germline): MDHEN, SYDVKM. Here the CDR3 reads CASTRPGVGIENTEAFF. DNA for the CDR3: TGTGCCAGCACCCGACCAGGGGTCGGGATCGAGAACACTGAAGCTTTCTTT.

This clonotype is classed as medium-sized. The V call is TRBV6-1, the J call TRBJ2-1; D might be TRBD1 (6 bases). CDR1 and CDR2 from the germline V gene are MNHNS and SASEGT. The CDR3 covers 15 residues. Trimming removed 3 bases at V and 9 bases at J, with 18 bases between. CDR3 in amino acids: CASSDRDPLGGEQFF. The DNA for the CDR3 is TGTGCCAGCAGTGACCGGGACCCCTTAGGGGGTGAGCAGTTCTTC.

The rearrangement joins TRBV11-2 to TRBJ2-2, with a weak D call TRBD1 (6 bases). The CDR3 loop spans 14 amino acids. Trimming removed 6 bases at V and 5 bases at J, with 13 bases between. Germline loops: CDR1 SGHAT, CDR2 FQNNGV. CDR3 coding DNA: TGTGCCAGCAGATTACAGGGTACGACCGGGGAGCTGTTTTTT. Translation gives CASRLQGTTGELFF.

This clonotype was seen only a few times. The chain employs TRBV11-2 and TRBJ2-1; D gene unclear. Trimming stripped 3 bases from V and 7 bases from J, with 13 bases between. The CDR3 loop spans 14 amino acids. CDR1 is SGHAT and CDR2 is FQNNGV in the germline V gene. In DNA form, the CDR3 reads TGTGCCAGCAGCTTGGCCCTGGCCTTGAATGAGCAGTTCTTC. This encodes CASSLALALNEQFF.

In regard to this clonotype: A much larger clone lies one base from this, so it may be a read error. This chain joins TRBV27 and TRBJ1-2; D may be TRBD1 (6 bases). V dropped 4 bases and J dropped 4 bases, with 16 bases sitting between them. The germline gives CDR1 MNHEY, CDR2 SMNVEV (reference sequence). The CDR3 extends over 15 amino acids. CDR3 sequence (DNA): TGTGCCAGCAGTTCCTTGGACTGGGGGCCCTATGGCTACACCTTC. Translating gives CASSSLDWGPYGYTF.

This clonotype has a single count. J is TRBJ1-2 and V is TRBV28; 12 positions match TRBD1. The CDR3 loop spans 15 amino acids. The V and J ends lost 0 bases and 8 bases, in that order; junction bases with no gene match: 4. Germline lookup yields CDR1 MDHEN and CDR2 SYDVKM. CDR3 sequence: CASSLWGQGASGYTF. CDR3 bases: TGTGCCAGCAGTTTATGGGGACAGGGGGCGAGCGGCTACACCTTC.

By share, this clonotype ranks as medium-sized. The chain links TRBV27 to TRBJ2-2; D is possibly TRBD1 (5 bases). The CDR3 runs to 15 residues. Germline values: CDR1 MNHEY, CDR2 SMNVEV (reference sequence). Trimming pared 10 bases from V and 4 bases from J, leaving 19 bases between. CDR3 amino acids: CATTRQGFVTGELFF. CDR3 nucleotides: TGTGCCACCACCCGTCAGGGATTCGTCACCGGGGAGCTGTTTTTT.

The chain has TRBV15 and TRBJ2-5; no definite D call. V was pared by 2 bases and J by 2 bases, with 12 bases between. Germline assignment: CDR1 LNHNV and CDR2 YYDKDF (reference sequence). The CDR3 runs 15 residues. DNA for the CDR3: TGTGCCACCAGCAGAACAAAAAGTCTTCAAGAGACCCAGTACTTC. Translated: CATSRTKSLQETQYF.